This T cell receptor beta chain was observed in a study of blood T cell repertoires in COVID-19. Source study methods: From reference gene primer amplification, estimates of nucleated cell counts were derived. The data were produced by immunoSEQ multiplex PCR, yet TCRdb's version contains in-frame clones alone and is incomplete. V and J calls and clone size come straight from that table; D and trimming were deduced from the DNA. In the table there are a few hundred thousand clones, about nine tenths of which are singletons. Losses at the gene ends were 3 bases for V and 3 bases for J; bases not matched to a gene: 2. In germline, CDR1 is SGHTA, CDR2 FQGNSA. The CDR3 runs to 13 residues.

The source of this sequence is a person between 18 and 30 years old with COVID-19, enrolled during active disease. The gene calls are TRBV7-2 and TRBJ2-7; 7 bases are shared with TRBD2. The source material was peripheral blood. CDR3 residues: CASSLTSIYEQYF. The CDR3 region has the DNA TGTGCCAGCAGCTTGACTAGCATCTACGAGCAGTACTTC. The entire variable domain, with the rest obtained from reference TRBV7-2 and TRBJ2-7, is as follows: GAGVSQSPSNKVTEKGKDVELRCDPISGHTALYWYRQSLGQGLEFLIYFQGNSAPDKSGLPSDRFSAERTGGSVSTLTIQRTQQEDSAVYLCASSLTSIYEQYFGPGTRLTVT.